This T cell receptor (beta chain) was identified during a study of cytomegalovirus exposure and HLA in healthy donors. V trimming: 3 bases; J trimming: 4 bases; junction bases outside the gene matches: 14. The CDR3 loop spans 17 amino acids. CDR1 is SGDLS, CDR2 YYNGEE, per germline. The study's findings and limits: A few chains tied to CMV proved CMV antigen-specific in vitro. Most CMV-associated TCR beta chains appeared HLA-restricted in a later analysis.

PCR employed 60 Vbeta and 13 Jbeta primers. Profiling relied on immunoSEQ multiplex PCR, and the TCRdb table lists in-frame clones only, not all of them. Among approximately 160,000 clones listed, 65% to 85% were seen once. On this clone: Its antigen is undetermined.

The chain uses TRBV9 and TRBJ1-2; TRBD1 matches at 8 bases. The specimen sequenced was PBMCs. The sequence was obtained from a man over 45 in good health and CMV-seropositive. CDR3 in DNA: TGTGCCAGCAGCGCCGGGGACAGGTCCCCATCCGCCTATGGCTACACCTTC. Translating gives CASSAGDRSPSAYGYTF.